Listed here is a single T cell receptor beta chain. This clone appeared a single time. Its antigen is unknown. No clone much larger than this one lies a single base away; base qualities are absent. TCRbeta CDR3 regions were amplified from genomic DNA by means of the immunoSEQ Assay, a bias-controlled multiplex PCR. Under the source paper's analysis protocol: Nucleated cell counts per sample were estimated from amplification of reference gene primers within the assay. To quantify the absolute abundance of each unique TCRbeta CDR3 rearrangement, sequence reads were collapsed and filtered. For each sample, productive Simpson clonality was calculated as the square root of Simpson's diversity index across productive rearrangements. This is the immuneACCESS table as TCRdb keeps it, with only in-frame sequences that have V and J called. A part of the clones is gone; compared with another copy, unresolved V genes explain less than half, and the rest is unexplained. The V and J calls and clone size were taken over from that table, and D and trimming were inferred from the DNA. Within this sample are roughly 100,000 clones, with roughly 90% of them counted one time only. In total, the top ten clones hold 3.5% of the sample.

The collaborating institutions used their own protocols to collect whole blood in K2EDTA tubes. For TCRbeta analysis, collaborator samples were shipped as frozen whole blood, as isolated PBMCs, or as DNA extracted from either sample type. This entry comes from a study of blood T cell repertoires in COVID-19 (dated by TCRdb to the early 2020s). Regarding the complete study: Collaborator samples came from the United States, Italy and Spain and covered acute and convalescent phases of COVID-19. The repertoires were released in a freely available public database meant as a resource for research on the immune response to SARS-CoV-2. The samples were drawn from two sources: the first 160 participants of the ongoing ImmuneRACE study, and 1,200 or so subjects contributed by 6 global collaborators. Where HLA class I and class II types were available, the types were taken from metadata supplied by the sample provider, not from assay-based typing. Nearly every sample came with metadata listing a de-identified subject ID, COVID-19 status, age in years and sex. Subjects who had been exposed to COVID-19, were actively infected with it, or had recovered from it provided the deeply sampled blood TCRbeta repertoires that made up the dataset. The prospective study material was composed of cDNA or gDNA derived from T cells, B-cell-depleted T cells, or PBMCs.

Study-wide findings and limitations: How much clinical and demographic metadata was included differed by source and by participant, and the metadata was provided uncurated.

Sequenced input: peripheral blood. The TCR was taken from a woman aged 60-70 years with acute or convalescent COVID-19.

The CDR3 region has the sequence CASSQVLETQYF. The DNA sequence follows: TGTGCCAGCAGCCAAGTCTTGGAGACCCAGTACTTC. The chain is encoded by TRBV3-1 (or the pseudogene TRBV3-2) joined to TRBJ2-5, with the D gene call left open. V loses 1 base, J loses 5 bases, and the germline ends lie 5 bases apart. The CDR3 contains 12 residues, cysteine and phenylalanine counted. Of the read, only the CDR3 DNA is kept; its 36 bases are in frame from base 1. CDR1 LGHDT and CDR2 YNNKEL are derived from the germline V gene (reference sequence).